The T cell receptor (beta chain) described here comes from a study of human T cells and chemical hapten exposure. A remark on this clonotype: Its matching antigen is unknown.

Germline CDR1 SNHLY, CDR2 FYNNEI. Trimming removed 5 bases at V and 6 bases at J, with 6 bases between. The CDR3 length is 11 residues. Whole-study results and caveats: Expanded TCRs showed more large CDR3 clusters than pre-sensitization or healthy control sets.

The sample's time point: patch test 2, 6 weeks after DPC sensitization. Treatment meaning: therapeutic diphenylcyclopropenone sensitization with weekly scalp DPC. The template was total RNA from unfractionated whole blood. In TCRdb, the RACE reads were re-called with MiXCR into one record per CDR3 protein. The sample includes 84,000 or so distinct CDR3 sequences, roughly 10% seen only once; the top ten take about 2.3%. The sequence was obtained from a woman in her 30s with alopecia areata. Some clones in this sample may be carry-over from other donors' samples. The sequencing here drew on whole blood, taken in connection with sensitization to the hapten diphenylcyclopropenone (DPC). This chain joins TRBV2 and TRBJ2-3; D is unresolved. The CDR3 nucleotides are TGTGCCAGCAGTAGGTGGGATACGCAGTATTTT. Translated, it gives CASSRWDTQYF.